This TCR beta chain is from a study of T cell responses to AZD1222 COVID-19 vaccine (dated by TCRdb to the early 2020s). For the study in its entirety: AZD1222 recipients whose second dose came at about 4 weeks and those whose second dose came at about 12 weeks were combined into one group, since spike-specific TCR depth and breadth did not differ between the two schedules. Enrollment into the trials was organized by age into subgroups of 18-55, 56-69 and 70-plus years, and those subgroups contained roughly 150, 30 and 60 TCR-sequenced participants, respectively. TCR sequencing was performed for 230 to 250 trial participants, of whom about 200 were given two doses of AZD1222 and around 25 were given two doses of MenACWY control vaccine.

The CDR3 regions of human TCRbeta chains were analyzed by immunosequencing. The paper's data handling went like this. Repertoire TCRs were checked for matches against a reference library of SARS-CoV-2-specific TCRs that had been generated using the MIRA antigen-specificity platform. Breadth was defined as the fraction of unique TCRs that were SARS-CoV-2-associated. Depth was defined as the fraction of total T cells that were SARS-CoV-2-associated. Using the MIRA data, every spike-specific TCR was mapped to the spike region that the TCR reacted to and assigned to either a CD4 or a CD8 class. Log10-transformed breadth and depth values were compared by one-way ANOVA with Sidak's multiple comparisons tests. TCRdb carries this immuneACCESS record with in-frame sequences only. Its versions omit some clonotypes, under half of them owing to an unresolved V gene in the studies checked, with the rest unexplained. Clone size and the V and J calls come from that table; the DNA yielded D and trimming. Across this sample there are roughly 110,000 clones, with roughly 90% seen only once. The ten largest clones represent 5% to 5.5% of the sample.

General study outcomes and caveats: Conclusions about previously exposed vaccinees were limited because only a handful of AZD1222 recipients were SARS-CoV-2 seropositive at baseline. Because no samples from the day 14 peak response were available, repertoires could be characterized only after the peak T cell response. Spike-specific TCR breadth and depth rose significantly after two AZD1222 doses compared with day 0 and with MenACWY recipients. Most participants were white British and females outnumbered males, and the authors suggested that clonal diversity may have been underestimated. Reportedly, close to half of the unique spike-specific TCRs recognized epitopes lying outside the regions that are mutated in the B.1.351 and B.1.1.7 variants. The 56-69-year group was small, and its depth increase did not reach significance, likely because of low power. CD4 TCRs associated with the vaccine covered the entire spike protein, and the dominant responses were in regions 160-218 and 743-854.

The time point label of this sample denotes: baseline before first vaccination. The vaccinee samples were drawn from two UK trials, COV001 and COV002, one of which was a single-blind randomized controlled phase 2/3 trial testing AZD1222 (ChAdOx1 nCoV-19) in healthy adults. For TCRbeta chain sequencing, PBMC samples were collected from trial participants at day 0 and at day 28 after the second dose. CDR1 and CDR2, per the germline V gene, are KGHSH and LQKENI. The CDR3 measures 13 amino acids from cysteine to phenylalanine. The read is trimmed to its CDR3 DNA, 39 bases read in frame from base 1. At the junction V is shortened by 3 bases and J by 2 bases, with 7 bases in between. This clone has a handful of counts. Its antigen target is currently unknown. Within one base of it there is no much larger clone, and no base qualities were kept.

The sequence links TRBV18 to TRBJ1-2; no D gene call is confident. This specimen was peripheral blood, taken on day 0 of AZD1222 vaccination. This TCR derives from an adult in good health. The nucleotide sequence is TGTGCCAGCTCACCTGGGTTCAACTATGGCTACACCTTC. It translates as CASSPGFNYGYTF.